This TCR beta chain was obtained from a study of shared clonotypes between healthy human individuals. Study in general: Two female and three male donors aged 18 to 49 were enrolled. Findings and caveats of the study: Estimated clonotype richness was generally higher in naive than memory subsets. The study found approximately 5% of naive CD4 clonotypes shared across a few donors.

About this clone: Its antigen is undetermined.

The CDR3 covers 11 residues. V gave up 2 bases and J gave up 8 bases, with 5 bases separating them. In germline, CDR1 is SGHKS, CDR2 YYEKEE (reference sequence). The protocol was immunoSEQ multiplex PCR, while the TCRdb copy is restricted to in-frame clones and leaves out a portion. The sample consists of some 2,100,000 clones, 95% of them appearing once. The source of this sequence is a man between 18 and 35 years old in good health. Sequencing input: naive CD4+ T cells sorted from blood. Subset of the sample: CD45RA+ positively selected. The rearrangement uses TRBV5-5 and TRBJ2-1; D unclear. The CDR3: CASSFLHEQFF. Here the CDR3 DNA reads TGTGCCAGCAGCTTTTTGCATGAGCAGTTCTTC.